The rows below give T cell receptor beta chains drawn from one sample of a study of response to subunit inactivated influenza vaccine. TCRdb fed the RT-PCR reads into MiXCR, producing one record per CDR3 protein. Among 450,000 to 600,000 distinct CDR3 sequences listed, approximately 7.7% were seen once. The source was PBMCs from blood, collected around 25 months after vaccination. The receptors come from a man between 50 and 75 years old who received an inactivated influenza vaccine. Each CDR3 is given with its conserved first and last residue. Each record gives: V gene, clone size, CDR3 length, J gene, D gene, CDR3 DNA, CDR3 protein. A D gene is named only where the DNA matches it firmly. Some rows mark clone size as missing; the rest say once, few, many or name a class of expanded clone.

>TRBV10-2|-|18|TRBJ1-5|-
TGCGCCAGCAGTGAAGGTTTCGGGGATGGAGATAGCAATCAGCCCCAGCATTTT
CASSEGFGDGDSNQPQHF
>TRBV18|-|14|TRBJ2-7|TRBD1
TGTGCCAGCTCACCACGACAGGGCCCCTACGGGCAGTACTTC
CASSPRQGPYGQYF
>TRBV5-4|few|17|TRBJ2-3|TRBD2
TGTGCCAGCAGCGCCCCACGACTAGCGGGAGGACCAGATACGCAGTATTTT
CASSAPRLAGGPDTQYF
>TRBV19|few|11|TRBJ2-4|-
TGTGCCAGTAGTTACGGAGAAATTCAGTACTTC
CASSYGEIQYF
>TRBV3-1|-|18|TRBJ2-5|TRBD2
TGTGCCAGCAGCCAAGATTGGGGTAGCGGGGGACAAACAGAGACCCAGTACTTC
CASSQDWGSGGQTETQYF
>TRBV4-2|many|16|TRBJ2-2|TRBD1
TGTGCCAGCAGCCCAGGGGACAGCGTGAACACCGGGGAGCTGTTTTTT
CASSPGDSVNTGELFF
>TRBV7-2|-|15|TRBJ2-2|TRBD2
TGTGCCAGCAGCCAAGCGGGAGGGCCGATCGGGGAGCTGTTTTTT
CASSQAGGPIGELFF
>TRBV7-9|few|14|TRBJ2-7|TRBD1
TGTGCCAGCAGCGCCTACAGGGGATTCAACGAGCAGTACTTC
CASSAYRGFNEQYF
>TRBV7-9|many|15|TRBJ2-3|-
TGTGCCAGCAGCCGACTGCGGGATCCGGCAGATACGCAGTATTTT
CASSRLRDPADTQYF
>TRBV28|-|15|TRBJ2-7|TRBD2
TGTGCCAGCGGTTCACGCTGGAGGACTAGCGGTAGTAAGTACTTC
CASGSRWRTSGSKYF
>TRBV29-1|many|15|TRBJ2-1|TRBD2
TGCAGCGTTGAAGATCGCGGGAGGGCCTACAATGAGCAGTTCTTC
CSVEDRGRAYNEQFF
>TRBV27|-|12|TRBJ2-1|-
TGTGCCAGCAGTTTAATAGGCCATGAGCAGTTCTTC
CASSLIGHEQFF
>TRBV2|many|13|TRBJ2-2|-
TGTGCCAGCAGTCCTCAGGGAACCGGGGAGCTGTTTTTT
CASSPQGTGELFF
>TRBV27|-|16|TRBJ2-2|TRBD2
TGTGCCAGCAGTTGGACTAGCGGGACTAACACCGGGGAGCTGTTTTTT
CASSWTSGTNTGELFF
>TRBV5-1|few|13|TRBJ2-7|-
TGCGCCAGCATGTTGGATTCAGGGACCGAGCAGTACTTC
CASMLDSGTEQYF
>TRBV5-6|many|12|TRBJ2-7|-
TGTGCCAGCAGCTTAGCCTCCTACGAGCAGTACTTC
CASSLASYEQYF
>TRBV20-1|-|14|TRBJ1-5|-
TGCAGTGCTAGGGGGACCCCGTCCGATCATCCCCAGCATTTT
CSARGTPSDHPQHF
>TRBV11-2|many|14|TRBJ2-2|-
TGTGCCAGCAGCTTACACTGGACTGCCGGGGAGCTGTTTTTT
CASSLHWTAGELFF
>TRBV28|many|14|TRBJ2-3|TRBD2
TGTGCCAGCTCTTTAGCGGGAGGGCCGAATACGCAGTATTTT
CASSLAGGPNTQYF
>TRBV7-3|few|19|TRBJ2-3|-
TGTGCCAGCAGCCCCATGGACAGGGTGCGGACTAGTTACACAGATACGCAGTATTTT
CASSPMDRVRTSYTDTQYF
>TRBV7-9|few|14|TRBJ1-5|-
TGTGCCAGCAGCTTAAGCGGGGGGCAACAGCCCCAGCATTTT
CASSLSGGQQPQHF
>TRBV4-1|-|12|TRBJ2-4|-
TGCGCCAGCACCGGGGGCAAAAACATTCAGTACTTC
CASTGGKNIQYF
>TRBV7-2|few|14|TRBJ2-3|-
TGTGCCAGCAGCTCTGGCCATGGCGCAGATACGCAGTATTTT
CASSSGHGADTQYF
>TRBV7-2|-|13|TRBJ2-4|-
TGTGCCAGCAGCTTTAGAGGGGAAAACATTCAGTACTTC
CASSFRGENIQYF
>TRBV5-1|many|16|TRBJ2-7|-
TGCGCCAGCAGCTTTAGAGCTACAGGGATATCCTACGAGCAGTACTTC
CASSFRATGISYEQYF
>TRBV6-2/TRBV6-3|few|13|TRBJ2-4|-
TGTGCCAGCAGTTACGACACGGGAGACATTCAGTACTTC
CASSYDTGDIQYF
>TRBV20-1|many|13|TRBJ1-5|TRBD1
TGCAGTGCTAGGGGACAGTCAGTGGGGCCCCAGCATTTT
CSARGQSVGPQHF
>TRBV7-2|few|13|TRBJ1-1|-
TGTGCCAGCTGGGGGCCGATGAACACTGAAGCTTTCTTT
CASWGPMNTEAFF
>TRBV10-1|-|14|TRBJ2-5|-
TGCGCCAGCAGTGAAGGGGTGCCTCAAGAGACCCAGTACTTC
CASSEGVPQETQYF
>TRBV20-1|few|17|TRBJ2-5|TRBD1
TGCAGTGCTAGAGGACCGGGGGTCACAGGGGGCTATGAGACCCAGTACTTC
CSARGPGVTGGYETQYF
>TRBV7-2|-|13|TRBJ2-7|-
TGTGCCAGCAGCGCCGACATCTCCTACGAGCAGTACTTC
CASSADISYEQYF
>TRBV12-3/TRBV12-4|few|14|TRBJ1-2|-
TGTGCCAGCCTAGGCAAGGGGCAAAACTATGGCTACACCTTC
CASLGKGQNYGYTF
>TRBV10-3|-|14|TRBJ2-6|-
TGTGCCATCATGCGGGACTCTGGGGCCAACGTCCTGACTTTC
CAIMRDSGANVLTF
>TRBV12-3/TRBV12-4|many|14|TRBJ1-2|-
TGTGCCAGCAGTCCCGCCGCGAGAAACTATGGCTACACCTTC
CASSPAARNYGYTF
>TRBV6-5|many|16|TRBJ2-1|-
TGTGCCAGCAGTTACTCGTCAGGGGCAACCTACAATGAGCAGTTCTTC
CASSYSSGATYNEQFF
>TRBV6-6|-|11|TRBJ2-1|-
TGTGCCAGCTCGGGTTCTGATGAGCAGTTCTTC
CASSGSDEQFF
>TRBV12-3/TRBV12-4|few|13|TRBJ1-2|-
TGTGCCAGCAGTTGGGACATTTCCTATGGCTACACCTTC
CASSWDISYGYTF
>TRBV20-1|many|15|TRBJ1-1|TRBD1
TGCAGTGCTAGACATCGGGGACAGGGAAGAACTGAAGCTTTCTTT
CSARHRGQGRTEAFF
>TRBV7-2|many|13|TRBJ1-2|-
TGTGCCAGCAGCTTAGGGCGGACCTATGGCTACACCTTC
CASSLGRTYGYTF
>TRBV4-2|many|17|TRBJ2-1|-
TGTGCCAGCAGCCAACTTGGGGAGGGGGTGATATACAATGAGCAGTTCTTC
CASSQLGEGVIYNEQFF
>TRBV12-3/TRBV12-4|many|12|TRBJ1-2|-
TGTGCCAGCAGTTTAGGATACAGTGGCTACACCTTC
CASSLGYSGYTF
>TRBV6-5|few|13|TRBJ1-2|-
TGTGCCAGCAGTTACAGCTTTGGCTATGGCTACACCTTC
CASSYSFGYGYTF
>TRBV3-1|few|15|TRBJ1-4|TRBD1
TGTGCCAGCAGCTCCCGGACAGGGCGAAATGAAAAACTGTTTTTT
CASSSRTGRNEKLFF
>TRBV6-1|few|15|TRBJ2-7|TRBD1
TGTGCCAGCAGAGCGGGACAGGGGGTGTACTACGAGCAGTACTTC
CASRAGQGVYYEQYF